This T cell receptor (beta chain) was observed in a study of cytomegalovirus exposure and HLA in healthy donors. Germline CDR1 is MNHEY and CDR2 is SMNVEV (reference sequence). The CDR3 length is 12 residues. Vbeta (60) and Jbeta (13) primers were used in the PCR. Produced via immunoSEQ multiplex PCR; TCRdb's table is partial and in-frame only. The table has 200,000 to 250,000 clones, around 80% seen once. Study-wide results and caveats: Later, an analysis showed that TCR beta chains associated with HLA were more clonally expanded than others that were equally common.

As for this clone: The target antigen is unknown.

The chain uses TRBV27 and TRBJ2-5; D unresolved. The J call may be wrong; the DNA end is better matched by TRBJ2-7. Material for sequencing was PBMCs. This receptor was identified in a boy younger than 18 in good health and CMV-seronegative. DNA of the CDR3: TGTGCCGTAGCCGGCAGCCTTTACGAGCAGTACTTC. Protein product: CAVAGSLYEQYF.